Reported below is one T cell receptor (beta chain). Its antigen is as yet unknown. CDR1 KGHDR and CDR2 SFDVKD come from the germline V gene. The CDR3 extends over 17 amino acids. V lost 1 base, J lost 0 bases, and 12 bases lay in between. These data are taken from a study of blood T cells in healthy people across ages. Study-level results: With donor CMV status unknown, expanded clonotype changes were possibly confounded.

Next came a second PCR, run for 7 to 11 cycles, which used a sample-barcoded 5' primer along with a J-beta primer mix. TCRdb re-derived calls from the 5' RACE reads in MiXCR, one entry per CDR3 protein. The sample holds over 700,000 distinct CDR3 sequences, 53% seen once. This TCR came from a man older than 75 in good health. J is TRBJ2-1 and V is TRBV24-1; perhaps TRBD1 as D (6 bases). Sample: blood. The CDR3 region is CATSDLAGVSSYNEQFF. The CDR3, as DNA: TGTGCCACCAGTGATTTAGCAGGGGTCAGCTCCTACAATGAGCAGTTCTTC.